Listed below are T cell receptor beta chains from one sample, sequenced in a study of blood T cell repertoires in COVID-19. Clones were read by immunoSEQ multiplex PCR, and TCRdb kept only the in-frame ones, dropping some. The table has approximately 12,000 clones, approximately 80% seen once; the top ten hold less than 4.5%. The sequencing sample was made of peripheral blood. These receptors were taken from a woman aged 60-70 years with acute or convalescent COVID-19. CDR3s include the opening cysteine and the closing phenylalanine or tryptophan.

V	J	length	CDR3
TRBV5-6	TRBJ2-5	15	CASSRTGGGQETQYF
TRBV5-6	TRBJ1-1	14	CASSTGHMNTEAFF
TRBV23-1	TRBJ1-6	15	CASPRPTASNSPLHF
TRBV6-6	TRBJ2-7	15	CASSYSHNRGEKQYF
TRBV5-1	TRBJ1-2	16	CASSVGLQGYNYGYTF
TRBV27	TRBJ1-2	18	CASSSHGERLLTNYGYTF
TRBV6-5	TRBJ1-2	15	CASSDRDIVHYGYTF
TRBV2	TRBJ1-6	14	CASSEGPGNSPLHF
TRBV6-5	TRBJ2-1	16	CASSYSEGWGLNEQFF
TRBV10-3	TRBJ2-3	15	CAIRLSLAGTDTQYF
TRBV7-9	TRBJ1-2	13	CATSSAQVDGYTF
TRBV28	TRBJ2-5	13	CASRNRGAWTQYF
TRBV3-1/TRBV3-2	TRBJ1-2	14	CASSQEQRGYGYTF
TRBV5-1	TRBJ2-3	17	CASSRGLAGTYTDTQYF
TRBV7-8	TRBJ2-7	15	CASSLHFQGPYEQYF
TRBV19	TRBJ2-2	17	CASREIQEITNTGELFF
TRBV6-6	TRBJ1-5	15	CASVMELLSNQPQHF
TRBV6-5	TRBJ1-2	15	CASSYDRSRNYGYTF
TRBV10-3	TRBJ2-1	15	CAIRTGRDGYNEQFF
TRBV3-1/TRBV3-2	TRBJ2-1	13	CASSQGIRERQFF
TRBV18	TRBJ2-7	13	CASSPAGVGEQYF
TRBV6-5	TRBJ2-1	14	CASTSGGYYNEQFF
TRBV7-6	TRBJ2-7	15	CASSSAGTEAYEQYF
TRBV29-1	TRBJ2-1	13	CSAPMDRGNEQFF
TRBV30	TRBJ1-2	11	CANRQGLGYTF
TRBV6-5	TRBJ1-1	14	CASKGGPLNTEAFF
TRBV5-1	TRBJ2-1	13	CASSLSLNNEQFF
TRBV27	TRBJ1-5	13	CASSDRAFQPQHF
TRBV11-2	TRBJ2-3	11	CASSLDSTQYF
TRBV6-5	TRBJ1-6	13	CASRTSYNSPLHF
TRBV6-5	TRBJ1-1	13	CASTYGQNTEAFF
TRBV6-5	TRBJ1-2	13	CASRPGLNYGYTF
TRBV5-6	TRBJ1-6	15	CASSLAPGVNSPLHF
TRBV14	TRBJ2-5	16	CASSQDLGQGKETQYF
TRBV29-1	TRBJ2-3	15	CSVEGRGGSTDTQYF
TRBV6-5	TRBJ1-2	13	CASRSGQGYGYTF
TRBV19	TRBJ1-3	13	CASSRDWGNTIYF